Listed below are T cell receptor beta chains from one sample, sequenced in a study of blood T cell repertoires in COVID-19. The assay was immunoSEQ multiplex PCR, and TCRdb's table has in-frame clones only and misses some. Of about 220,000 clones listed, almost 85% were seen once; the top ten hold 15%. Material: PBMCs or T cells enriched from blood (not recorded which). Receptor source: a man aged 35 to 55 who had recovered from COVID-19. The CDR3 runs from the conserved cysteine through the conserved F or W. Each record gives: V gene, D gene, J gene, CDR3 length, clone size, CDR3 protein, CDR3 DNA. A D gene is named only where the DNA matches it firmly. Only part of the rows carry a size: once, few, many, or a class if the clone is expanded.

v_gene: TRBV28; d_gene: TRBD2; j_gene: TRBJ2-1; len: 15; abundance: .; CDR3aa: CASSPPGLAYNEQFF; CDR3nt: TGTGCCAGCAGTCCCCCGGGACTAGCCTACAATGAGCAGTTCTTC
v_gene: TRBV19; d_gene: TRBD2; j_gene: TRBJ2-1; len: 17; abundance: .; CDR3aa: CASSIPFTSGGANEQFF; CDR3nt: TGTGCCAGTAGTATTCCCTTCACTAGCGGGGGGGCCAATGAGCAGTTCTTC
v_gene: TRBV27; d_gene: TRBD1; j_gene: TRBJ2-7; len: 14; abundance: .; CDR3aa: CASSITGGKGEQYF; CDR3nt: TGTGCCAGCAGTATAACAGGGGGTAAGGGCGAGCAGTACTTC
v_gene: TRBV6-5; d_gene: .; j_gene: TRBJ1-1; len: 12; abundance: .; CDR3aa: CASSYRGMEAFF; CDR3nt: TGTGCCAGCAGTTACCGGGGTATGGAAGCTTTCTTT
v_gene: TRBV6-5; d_gene: TRBD2; j_gene: TRBJ2-1; len: 15; abundance: .; CDR3aa: CASSYAGGFYNEQFF; CDR3nt: TGTGCCAGCAGTTACGCGGGGGGGTTTTACAATGAGCAGTTCTTC
v_gene: TRBV27; d_gene: .; j_gene: TRBJ2-1; len: 15; abundance: .; CDR3aa: CASSLVRVTYNEQFF; CDR3nt: TGTGCCAGCAGTTTAGTCCGGGTAACATACAATGAGCAGTTCTTC
v_gene: TRBV7-3; d_gene: .; j_gene: TRBJ2-5; len: 13; abundance: once; CDR3aa: CASSLRAQETQYF; CDR3nt: TGTGCCAGCAGCTTAAGGGCCCAAGAGACCCAGTACTTC
v_gene: TRBV5-1; d_gene: .; j_gene: TRBJ1-3; len: 17; abundance: .; CDR3aa: CASSLEMSGGAGNTIYF; CDR3nt: TGCGCCAGCAGCTTGGAGATGAGCGGGGGAGCGGGAAACACCATATATTTT
v_gene: TRBV5-1; d_gene: TRBD2; j_gene: TRBJ2-7; len: 15; abundance: .; CDR3aa: CASSPLAGGPHEQYF; CDR3nt: TGCGCCAGCAGCCCCTTAGCGGGAGGGCCCCACGAGCAGTACTTC
v_gene: TRBV10-2; d_gene: TRBD1; j_gene: TRBJ1-2; len: 15; abundance: .; CDR3aa: CASSLGNRGNYGYTF; CDR3nt: TGCGCCAGCAGCCTGGGGAACAGGGGTAACTATGGCTACACCTTC
v_gene: TRBV15; d_gene: TRBD1; j_gene: TRBJ1-4; len: 15; abundance: .; CDR3aa: CATSRGAGGGEKLFF; CDR3nt: TGTGCCACCAGCAGGGGGGCAGGGGGAGGTGAAAAACTGTTTTTT
v_gene: TRBV7-9; d_gene: TRBD2; j_gene: TRBJ2-2; len: 15; abundance: .; CDR3aa: CASSPLAGVTGELFF; CDR3nt: TGTGCCAGCAGCCCGTTAGCGGGAGTCACCGGGGAGCTGTTTTTT
v_gene: TRBV6-2/TRBV6-3; d_gene: TRBD1; j_gene: TRBJ2-4; len: 16; abundance: .; CDR3aa: CASSSHDRVSKNIQYF; CDR3nt: TGTGCCAGCAGTTCCCATGACAGGGTCAGCAAAAACATTCAGTACTTC
v_gene: TRBV27; d_gene: TRBD1; j_gene: TRBJ1-6; len: 17; abundance: .; CDR3aa: CASSPQPGQGANSPLHF; CDR3nt: TGTGCCAGCAGTCCCCAACCGGGACAGGGGGCTAATTCACCCCTCCACTTT
v_gene: TRBV10-3; d_gene: TRBD2; j_gene: TRBJ2-1; len: 15; abundance: .; CDR3aa: CAISGQREISNEQFF; CDR3nt: TGTGCCATCAGTGGCCAGCGGGAGATTAGCAATGAGCAGTTCTTC
v_gene: TRBV25-1; d_gene: .; j_gene: TRBJ1-1; len: 15; abundance: .; CDR3aa: CASSDNRQMNTEAFF; CDR3nt: TGTGCCAGCAGTGACAATCGACAGATGAACACTGAAGCTTTCTTT
v_gene: TRBV7-9; d_gene: TRBD1; j_gene: TRBJ2-5; len: 15; abundance: .; CDR3aa: CASSPAATGSPAQYF; CDR3nt: TGTGCCAGCAGCCCCGCCGCGACAGGGAGTCCGGCCCAGTACTTC
v_gene: TRBV9; d_gene: TRBD1; j_gene: TRBJ2-1; len: 16; abundance: .; CDR3aa: CASSPRTGGVVNEQFF; CDR3nt: TGTGCCAGCAGCCCCCGGACAGGGGGCGTCGTAAATGAGCAGTTCTTC
v_gene: TRBV7-9; d_gene: TRBD2; j_gene: TRBJ2-1; len: 14; abundance: .; CDR3aa: CASSLAGGWNEQFF; CDR3nt: TGTGCCAGCAGCTTAGCGGGGGGGTGGAATGAGCAGTTCTTC
v_gene: TRBV28; d_gene: .; j_gene: TRBJ1-6; len: 15; abundance: .; CDR3aa: CASSSPGLGNSPLHF; CDR3nt: TGTGCCAGCAGTTCTCCGGGGTTAGGAAATTCACCCCTCCACTTT
v_gene: TRBV5-1; d_gene: TRBD2; j_gene: TRBJ2-7; len: 16; abundance: .; CDR3aa: CASSLRGGLGTYEQYF; CDR3nt: TGCGCCAGCAGCTTGAGGGGAGGACTAGGGACCTACGAGCAGTACTTC
v_gene: TRBV12-5; d_gene: .; j_gene: TRBJ1-3; len: 17; abundance: .; CDR3aa: CASGSLSSELAGNTIYF; CDR3nt: TGTGCTAGTGGTTCCCTCTCCTCCGAGCTAGCTGGAAACACCATATATTTT
v_gene: TRBV19; d_gene: TRBD1; j_gene: TRBJ1-2; len: 13; abundance: once; CDR3aa: CASSLQGANGYTF; CDR3nt: TGTGCCAGTAGTTTACAGGGGGCCAATGGCTACACCTTC
v_gene: TRBV6-4; d_gene: .; j_gene: TRBJ1-2; len: 13; abundance: .; CDR3aa: CASRATGSSGYTF; CDR3nt: TGTGCCAGCAGGGCTACAGGGTCGAGTGGCTACACCTTC
v_gene: TRBV9; d_gene: .; j_gene: TRBJ2-1; len: 14; abundance: few; CDR3aa: CASSPREGGAEQFF; CDR3nt: TGTGCCAGCAGCCCACGAGAGGGAGGCGCTGAGCAGTTCTTC
v_gene: TRBV7-9; d_gene: .; j_gene: TRBJ1-6; len: 14; abundance: .; CDR3aa: CASRFLRPNSPLHF; CDR3nt: TGTGCCAGCAGGTTTTTGAGGCCGAATTCACCCCTCCACTTT
v_gene: TRBV10-2; d_gene: .; j_gene: TRBJ2-5; len: 17; abundance: few; CDR3aa: CATSGTVNGGYQETQYF; CDR3nt: TGCGCCACCTCCGGGACAGTAAATGGAGGGTACCAAGAGACCCAGTACTTC
v_gene: TRBV5-1; d_gene: .; j_gene: TRBJ1-5; len: 17; abundance: .; CDR3aa: CASSLTPTGNSNQPQHF; CDR3nt: TGCGCCAGCAGCTTAACCCCGACAGGTAATAGCAATCAGCCCCAGCATTTT
v_gene: TRBV19; d_gene: .; j_gene: TRBJ1-6; len: 15; abundance: .; CDR3aa: CASSVGAGARSPLHF; CDR3nt: TGTGCCAGTAGTGTCGGTGCGGGCGCGAGATCACCCCTCCACTTT
v_gene: TRBV29-1; d_gene: .; j_gene: TRBJ2-2; len: 12; abundance: .; CDR3aa: CSVREVGGELFF; CDR3nt: TGCAGCGTTAGGGAGGTGGGCGGGGAGCTGTTTTTT
v_gene: TRBV5-6; d_gene: .; j_gene: TRBJ2-7; len: 13; abundance: .; CDR3aa: CASSLGTVYEQYF; CDR3nt: TGTGCCAGCAGCTTGGGGACTGTCTACGAGCAGTACTTC
v_gene: TRBV7-9; d_gene: TRBD1; j_gene: TRBJ1-1; len: 16; abundance: .; CDR3aa: CASSLVWDRSSQAAFF; CDR3nt: TGTGCCAGCAGCTTAGTATGGGACAGGTCTTCACAGGCAGCTTTCTTT
v_gene: TRBV30; d_gene: .; j_gene: TRBJ2-2; len: 12; abundance: few; CDR3aa: CAWSGEPGELFF; CDR3nt: TGTGCCTGGAGCGGAGAGCCCGGGGAGCTGTTTTTT
v_gene: TRBV18; d_gene: TRBD1; j_gene: TRBJ1-1; len: 15; abundance: .; CDR3aa: CASSPVGQGETEAFF; CDR3nt: TGTGCCAGCTCACCAGTAGGACAGGGAGAGACTGAAGCTTTCTTT
v_gene: TRBV7-2; d_gene: .; j_gene: TRBJ1-1; len: 15; abundance: .; CDR3aa: CASSGRQFMNTEAFF; CDR3nt: TGTGCCAGCAGCGGAAGACAGTTCATGAACACTGAAGCTTTCTTT
v_gene: TRBV7-9; d_gene: TRBD2; j_gene: TRBJ2-7; len: 13; abundance: .; CDR3aa: CASSPREGGEQYF; CDR3nt: TGTGCCAGCAGCCCCCGGGAGGGGGGCGAGCAGTACTTC
v_gene: TRBV24-1; d_gene: TRBD1; j_gene: TRBJ2-2; len: 15; abundance: .; CDR3aa: CATSAYRGDTGELFF; CDR3nt: TGTGCCACCAGTGCATACAGGGGGGATACCGGGGAGCTGTTTTTT
v_gene: TRBV28; d_gene: TRBD1; j_gene: TRBJ2-5; len: 13; abundance: .; CDR3aa: CASSARGRETQYF; CDR3nt: TGTGCCAGCAGTGCCAGGGGGAGAGAGACCCAGTACTTC
v_gene: TRBV5-5; d_gene: TRBD1; j_gene: TRBJ1-3; len: 16; abundance: .; CDR3aa: CASSLDGTGDRSAIYF; CDR3nt: TGTGCCAGCAGCTTGGACGGGACAGGGGATCGAAGTGCCATATATTTT
v_gene: TRBV18; d_gene: .; j_gene: TRBJ1-2; len: 14; abundance: .; CDR3aa: CASSPPQDNYGYTF; CDR3nt: TGTGCCAGCTCACCACCGCAGGATAACTATGGCTACACCTTC
v_gene: TRBV6-1; d_gene: TRBD1; j_gene: TRBJ1-5; len: 16; abundance: .; CDR3aa: CASSEVWTGGDQPQHF; CDR3nt: TGTGCCAGCAGTGAAGTGTGGACAGGGGGAGATCAGCCCCAGCATTTT
v_gene: TRBV2; d_gene: TRBD1; j_gene: TRBJ1-5; len: 15; abundance: .; CDR3aa: CASNWDSNYNQPQHF; CDR3nt: TGTGCCAGCAATTGGGACAGTAACTACAATCAGCCCCAGCATTTT
v_gene: TRBV11-2; d_gene: .; j_gene: TRBJ1-1; len: 12; abundance: .; CDR3aa: CASSRFGQGAFF; CDR3nt: TGTGCCAGCAGCCGCTTCGGCCAGGGGGCTTTCTTT
v_gene: TRBV7-9; d_gene: TRBD2; j_gene: TRBJ2-7; len: 15; abundance: .; CDR3aa: CASSLALAGNYEQYF; CDR3nt: TGTGCCAGCAGCTTAGCACTAGCGGGAAACTACGAGCAGTACTTC
v_gene: TRBV30; d_gene: .; j_gene: TRBJ1-3; len: 15; abundance: .; CDR3aa: CAWSVPREGGYTIYF; CDR3nt: TGTGCCTGGAGTGTTCCAAGGGAAGGAGGGTACACCATATATTTT
v_gene: TRBV27; d_gene: TRBD1; j_gene: TRBJ2-2; len: 15; abundance: .; CDR3aa: CASSLETGAPGELFF; CDR3nt: TGTGCCAGCAGTCTTGAGACAGGGGCCCCCGGGGAGCTGTTTTTT
v_gene: TRBV2; d_gene: .; j_gene: TRBJ1-6; len: 16; abundance: .; CDR3aa: CASSVGGDSYNSPLHF; CDR3nt: TGTGCCAGCAGTGTGGGCGGCGACAGCTATAATTCACCCCTCCACTTT
v_gene: TRBV5-8; d_gene: TRBD2; j_gene: TRBJ2-3; len: 18; abundance: .; CDR3aa: CASSLGTSGPPNTDTQYF; CDR3nt: TGTGCCAGCAGCCTAGGGACTAGCGGACCTCCTAACACAGATACGCAGTATTTT
v_gene: TRBV28; d_gene: .; j_gene: TRBJ1-5; len: 15; abundance: .; CDR3aa: CASSLEGLANQPQHF; CDR3nt: TGTGCCAGCAGTTTGGAGGGACTAGCAAATCAGCCCCAGCATTTT
v_gene: TRBV11-2; d_gene: .; j_gene: TRBJ1-5; len: 13; abundance: .; CDR3aa: CASSLNSNQPQHF; CDR3nt: TGTGCCAGCAGCCTAAATAGCAATCAGCCCCAGCATTTT
v_gene: TRBV18; d_gene: .; j_gene: TRBJ1-2; len: 14; abundance: .; CDR3aa: CASSPGTGGYGYTF; CDR3nt: TGTGCCAGCTCACCCGGGACTGGGGGCTATGGCTACACCTTC
v_gene: TRBV27; d_gene: TRBD1; j_gene: TRBJ1-1; len: 16; abundance: .; CDR3aa: CASRQPRQGWYTEAFF; CDR3nt: TGTGCCAGCAGACAACCCCGACAGGGATGGTACACTGAAGCTTTCTTT
v_gene: TRBV18; d_gene: TRBD2; j_gene: TRBJ2-3; len: 20; abundance: .; CDR3aa: CASSPNLPGLAGGSTDTQYF; CDR3nt: TGTGCCAGCTCACCAAATTTACCGGGACTAGCGGGAGGGAGCACAGATACGCAGTATTTT
v_gene: TRBV28; d_gene: .; j_gene: TRBJ1-5; len: 18; abundance: .; CDR3aa: CASSLDLTTTGSNQPQHF; CDR3nt: TGTGCCAGCAGTTTAGATTTAACTACGACAGGTAGCAATCAGCCCCAGCATTTT
v_gene: TRBV2; d_gene: .; j_gene: TRBJ1-2; len: 15; abundance: .; CDR3aa: CASSETALPDYGYTF; CDR3nt: TGTGCCAGCAGTGAGACAGCGCTACCCGACTATGGCTACACCTTC